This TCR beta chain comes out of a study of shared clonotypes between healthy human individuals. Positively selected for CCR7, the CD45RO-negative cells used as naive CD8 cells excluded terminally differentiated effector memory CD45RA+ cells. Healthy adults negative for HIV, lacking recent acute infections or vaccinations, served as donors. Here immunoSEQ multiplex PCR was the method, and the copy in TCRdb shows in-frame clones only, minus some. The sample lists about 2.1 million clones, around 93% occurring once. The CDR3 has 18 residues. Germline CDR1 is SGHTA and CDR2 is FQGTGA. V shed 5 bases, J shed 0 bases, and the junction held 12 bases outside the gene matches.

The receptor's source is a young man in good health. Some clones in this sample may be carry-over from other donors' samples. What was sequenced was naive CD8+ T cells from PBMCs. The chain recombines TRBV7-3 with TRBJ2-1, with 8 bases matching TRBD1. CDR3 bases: TGTGCCAGCAGCGCGAGGAGGACAGGGATGAGCTCCTACAATGAGCAGTTCTTC. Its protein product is CASSARRTGMSSYNEQFF.